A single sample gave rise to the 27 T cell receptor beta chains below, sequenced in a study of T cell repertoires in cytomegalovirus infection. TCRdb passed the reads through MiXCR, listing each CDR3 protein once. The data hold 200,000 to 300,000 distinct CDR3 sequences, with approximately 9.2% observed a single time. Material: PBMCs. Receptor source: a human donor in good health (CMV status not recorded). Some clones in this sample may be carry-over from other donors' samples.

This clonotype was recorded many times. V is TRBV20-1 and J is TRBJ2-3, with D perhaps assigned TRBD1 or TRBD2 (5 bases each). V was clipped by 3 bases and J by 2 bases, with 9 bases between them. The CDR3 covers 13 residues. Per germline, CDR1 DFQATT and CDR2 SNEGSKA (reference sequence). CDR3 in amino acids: CSARGVSTDTQYF. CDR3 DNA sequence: TGCAGTGCTAGGGGGGTATCCACAGATACGCAGTATTTT.

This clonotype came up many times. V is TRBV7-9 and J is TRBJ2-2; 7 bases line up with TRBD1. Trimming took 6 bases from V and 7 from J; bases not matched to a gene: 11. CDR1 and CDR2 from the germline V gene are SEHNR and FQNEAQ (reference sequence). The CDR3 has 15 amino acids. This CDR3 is CASRVGGAKVGELFF. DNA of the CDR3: TGTGCCAGCAGGGTAGGGGGCGCGAAAGTCGGGGAGCTGTTTTTT. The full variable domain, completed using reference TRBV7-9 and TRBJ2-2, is DTGVSQNPRHKITKRGQNVTFRCDPISEHNRLYWYRQTLGQGPEFLTYFQNEAQLEKSRLLSDRFSAERPKGSFSTLEIQRTEQGDSAMYLCASRVGGAKVGELFFGEGSRLTVL.

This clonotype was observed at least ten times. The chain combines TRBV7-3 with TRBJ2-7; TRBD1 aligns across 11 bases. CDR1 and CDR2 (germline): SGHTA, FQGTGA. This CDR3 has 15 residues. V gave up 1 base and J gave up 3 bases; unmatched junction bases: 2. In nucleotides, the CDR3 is TGTGCCAGCAGCTTAAGTGGGACAGGGGGCTACGAGCAGTACTTC. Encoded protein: CASSLSGTGGYEQYF. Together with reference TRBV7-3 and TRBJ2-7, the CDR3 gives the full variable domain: GAGVSQTPSNKVTEKGKYVELRCDPISGHTALYWYRQSLGQGPEFLIYFQGTGAADDSGLPNDRFFAVRPEGSVSTLKIQRTERGDSAVYLCASSLSGTGGYEQYFGPGTRLTVT.

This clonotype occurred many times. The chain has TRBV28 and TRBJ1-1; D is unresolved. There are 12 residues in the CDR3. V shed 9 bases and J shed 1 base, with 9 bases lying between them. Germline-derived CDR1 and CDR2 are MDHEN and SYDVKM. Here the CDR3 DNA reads TGTGCCAGTACCCCCGGGAACACTGAAGCTTTCTTT. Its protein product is CASTPGNTEAFF.

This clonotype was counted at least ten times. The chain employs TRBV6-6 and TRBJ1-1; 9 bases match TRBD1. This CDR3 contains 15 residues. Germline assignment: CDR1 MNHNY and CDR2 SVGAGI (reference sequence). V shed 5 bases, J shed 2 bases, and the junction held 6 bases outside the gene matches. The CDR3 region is CASSIKTGGNTEAFF. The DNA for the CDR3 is TGTGCCAGCAGTATCAAGACAGGGGGAAACACTGAAGCTTTCTTT.

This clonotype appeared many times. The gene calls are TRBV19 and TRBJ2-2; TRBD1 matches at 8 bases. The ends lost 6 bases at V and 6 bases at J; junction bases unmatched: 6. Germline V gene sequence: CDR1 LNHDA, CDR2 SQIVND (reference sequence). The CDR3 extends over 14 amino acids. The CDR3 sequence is CASSRQGTAGELFF. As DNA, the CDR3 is TGTGCCAGTAGCCGACAGGGGACCGCCGGGGAGCTGTTTTTT.

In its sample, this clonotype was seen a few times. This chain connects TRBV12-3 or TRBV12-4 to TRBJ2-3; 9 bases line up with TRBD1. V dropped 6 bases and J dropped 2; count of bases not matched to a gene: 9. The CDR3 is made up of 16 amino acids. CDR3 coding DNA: TGTGCCAGCAGCCTCGACAGGGGGACAACCACAGATACGCAGTATTTT. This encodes CASSLDRGTTTDTQYF.

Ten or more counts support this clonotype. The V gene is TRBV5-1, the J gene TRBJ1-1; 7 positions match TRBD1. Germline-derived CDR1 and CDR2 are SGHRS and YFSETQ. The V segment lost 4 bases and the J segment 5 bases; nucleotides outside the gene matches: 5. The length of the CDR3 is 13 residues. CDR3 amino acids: CASSLDRMTEAFF. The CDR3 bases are TGCGCCAGCAGCCTGGACAGGATGACTGAAGCTTTCTTT.

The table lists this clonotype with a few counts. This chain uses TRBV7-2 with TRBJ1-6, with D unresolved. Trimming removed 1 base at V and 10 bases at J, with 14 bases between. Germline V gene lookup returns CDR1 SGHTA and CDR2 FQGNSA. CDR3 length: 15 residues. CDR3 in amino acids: CASSLVRQLGSPLHF. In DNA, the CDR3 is TGTGCCAGCAGCTTAGTACGGCAGTTGGGGTCACCCCTCCACTTT.

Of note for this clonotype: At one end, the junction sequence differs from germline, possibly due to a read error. CDR3 protein: CSARGDRGDFYGYTF. For the CDR3, the DNA is TGCAGTGCCAGAGGTGACAGGGGGGATTTCTATGGCTACACCTTC. V is TRBV20-1 and J is TRBJ1-2, with 9 bases matching TRBD1. Germline CDR1 DFQATT, CDR2 SNEGSKA (reference sequence). This CDR3 spans 15 amino acids.

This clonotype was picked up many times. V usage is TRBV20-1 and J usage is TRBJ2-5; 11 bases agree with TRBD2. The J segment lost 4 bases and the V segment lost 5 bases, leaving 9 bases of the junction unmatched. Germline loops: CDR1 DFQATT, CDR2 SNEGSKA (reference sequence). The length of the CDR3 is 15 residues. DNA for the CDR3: TGCAGTGCTCCACTAGCGGGGGACCTCCGAGAGACCCAGTACTTC. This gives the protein CSAPLAGDLRETQYF.

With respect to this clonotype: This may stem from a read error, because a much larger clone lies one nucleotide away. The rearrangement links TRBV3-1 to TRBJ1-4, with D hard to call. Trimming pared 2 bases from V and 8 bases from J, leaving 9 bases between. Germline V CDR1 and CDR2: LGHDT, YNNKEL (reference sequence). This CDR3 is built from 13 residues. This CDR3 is CASSQSGGEKLFF. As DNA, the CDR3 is TGTGCCAGCAGCCAATCAGGAGGGGAAAAACTGTTTTTT.

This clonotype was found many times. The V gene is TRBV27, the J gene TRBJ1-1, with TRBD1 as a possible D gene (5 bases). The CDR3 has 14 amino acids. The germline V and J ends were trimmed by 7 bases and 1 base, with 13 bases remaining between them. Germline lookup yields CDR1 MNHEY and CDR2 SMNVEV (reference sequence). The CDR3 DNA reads TGTGCCAGCAAGTATCGACAGCCGAACACTGAAGCTTTCTTT. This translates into CASKYRQPNTEAFF.

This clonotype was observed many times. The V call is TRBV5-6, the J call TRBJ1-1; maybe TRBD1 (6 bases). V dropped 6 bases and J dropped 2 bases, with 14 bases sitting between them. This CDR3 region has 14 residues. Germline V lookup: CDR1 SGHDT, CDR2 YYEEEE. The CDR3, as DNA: TGTGCCAGCAACCTCCAGGGGAGAAACACTGAAGCTTTCTTT. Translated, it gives CASNLQGRNTEAFF.

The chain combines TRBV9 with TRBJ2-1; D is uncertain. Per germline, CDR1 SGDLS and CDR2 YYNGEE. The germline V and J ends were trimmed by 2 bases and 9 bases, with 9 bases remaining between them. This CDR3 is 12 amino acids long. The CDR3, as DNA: TGTGCCAGCAGCGTGCGTGGAGCTGAGCAGTTCTTC. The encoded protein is CASSVRGAEQFF.

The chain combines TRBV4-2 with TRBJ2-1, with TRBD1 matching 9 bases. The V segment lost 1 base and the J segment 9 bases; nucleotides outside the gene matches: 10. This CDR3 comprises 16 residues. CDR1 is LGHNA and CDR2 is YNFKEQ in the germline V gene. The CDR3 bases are TGTGCCAGCAGCCAAGCGGGAGCCTCGACAGGGGGTGAGCAGTTCTTC. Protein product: CASSQAGASTGGEQFF.

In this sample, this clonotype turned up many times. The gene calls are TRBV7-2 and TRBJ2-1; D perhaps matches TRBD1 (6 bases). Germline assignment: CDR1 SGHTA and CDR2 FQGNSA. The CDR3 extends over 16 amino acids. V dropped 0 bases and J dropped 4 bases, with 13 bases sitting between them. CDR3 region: CASSLARGGRYNEQFF. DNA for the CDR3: TGTGCCAGCAGCTTAGCGCGAGGGGGAAGATACAATGAGCAGTTCTTC.

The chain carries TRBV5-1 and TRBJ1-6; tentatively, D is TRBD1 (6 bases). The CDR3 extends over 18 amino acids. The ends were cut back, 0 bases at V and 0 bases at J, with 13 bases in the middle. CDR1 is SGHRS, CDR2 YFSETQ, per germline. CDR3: CASSLEGVRSSYNSPLHF. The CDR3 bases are TGCGCCAGCAGCTTGGAGGGGGTCCGGAGCTCCTATAATTCACCCCTCCACTTT. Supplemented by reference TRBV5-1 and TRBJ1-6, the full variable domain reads KAGVTQTPRYLIKTRGQQVTLSCSPISGHRSVSWYQQTPGQGLQFLFEYFSETQRNKGNFPGRFSGRQFSNSRSEMNVSTLELGDSALYLCASSLEGVRSSYNSPLHFGNGTRLTVT.

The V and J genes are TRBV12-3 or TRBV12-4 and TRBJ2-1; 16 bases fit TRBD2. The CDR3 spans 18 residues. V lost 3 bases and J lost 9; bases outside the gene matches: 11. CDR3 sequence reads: CASSLEFGTSGRAGEQFF. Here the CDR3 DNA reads TGTGCCAGCAGTTTGGAATTTGGGACTAGCGGGAGGGCCGGTGAGCAGTTCTTC.

The CDR3 DNA is TGTGCCAGCCAACCCCGGGGGGCCTCGGAAAATTCACCCCTCCACTTT. Amino acid sequence: CASQPRGASENSPLHF. The V call is TRBV6-5, the J call TRBJ1-6; TRBD1 might be the D (6 bases). CDR1 and CDR2 (germline): MNHEY, SVGAGI. This CDR3 has 16 residues. The V end lost 8 bases, the J end lost 7 bases, and 21 bases lay between the germline ends.

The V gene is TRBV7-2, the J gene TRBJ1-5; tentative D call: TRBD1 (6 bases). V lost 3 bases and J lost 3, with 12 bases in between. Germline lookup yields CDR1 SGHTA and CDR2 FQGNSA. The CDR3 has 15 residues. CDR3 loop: CASSFTQGLNQPQHF. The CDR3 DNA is TGTGCCAGCAGCTTCACACAGGGCCTCAATCAGCCCCAGCATTTT.

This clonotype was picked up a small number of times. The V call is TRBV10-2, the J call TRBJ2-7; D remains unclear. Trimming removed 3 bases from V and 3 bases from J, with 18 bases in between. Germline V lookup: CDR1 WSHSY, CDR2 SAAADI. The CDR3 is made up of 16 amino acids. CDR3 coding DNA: TGCGCCAGCAGTGATAACAGACCCTGGACCGACTACGAGCAGTACTTC. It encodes CASSDNRPWTDYEQYF.

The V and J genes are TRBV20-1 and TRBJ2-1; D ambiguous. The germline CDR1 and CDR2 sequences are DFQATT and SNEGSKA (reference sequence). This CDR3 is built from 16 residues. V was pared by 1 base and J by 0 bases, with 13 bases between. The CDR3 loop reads CSARGRGPSSYNEQFF. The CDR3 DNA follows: TGCAGTGCTAGAGGCCGCGGCCCGAGCTCCTACAATGAGCAGTTCTTC.

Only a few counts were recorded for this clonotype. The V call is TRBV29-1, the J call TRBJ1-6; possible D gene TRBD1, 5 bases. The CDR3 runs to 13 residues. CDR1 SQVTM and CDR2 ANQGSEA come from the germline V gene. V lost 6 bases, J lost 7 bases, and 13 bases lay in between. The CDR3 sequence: CSVLEGWNSPLHF. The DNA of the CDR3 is TGCAGCGTCCTCGAGGGGTGGAATTCACCCCTCCACTTT.

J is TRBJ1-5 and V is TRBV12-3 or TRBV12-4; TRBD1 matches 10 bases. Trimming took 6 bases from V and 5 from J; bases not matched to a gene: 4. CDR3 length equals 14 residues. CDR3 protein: CASRSGQGYQPQHF. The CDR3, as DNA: TGTGCCAGCAGGTCGGGACAGGGGTATCAGCCCCAGCATTTT.

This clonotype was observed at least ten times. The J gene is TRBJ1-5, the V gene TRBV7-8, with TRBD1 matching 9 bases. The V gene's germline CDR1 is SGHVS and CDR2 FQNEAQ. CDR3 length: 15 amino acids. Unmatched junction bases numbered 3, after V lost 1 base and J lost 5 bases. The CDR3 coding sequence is TGTGCCAGCAGCTTAGAAGGGACAGGGTATCAGCCCCAGCATTTT. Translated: CASSLEGTGYQPQHF.

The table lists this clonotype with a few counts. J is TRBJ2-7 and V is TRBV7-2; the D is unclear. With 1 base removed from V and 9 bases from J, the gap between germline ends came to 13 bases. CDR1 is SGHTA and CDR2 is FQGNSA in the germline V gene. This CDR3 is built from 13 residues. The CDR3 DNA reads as TGTGCCAGCAGCTTAGGAGCGAACTCCAGGCAGTACTTC. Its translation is CASSLGANSRQYF.